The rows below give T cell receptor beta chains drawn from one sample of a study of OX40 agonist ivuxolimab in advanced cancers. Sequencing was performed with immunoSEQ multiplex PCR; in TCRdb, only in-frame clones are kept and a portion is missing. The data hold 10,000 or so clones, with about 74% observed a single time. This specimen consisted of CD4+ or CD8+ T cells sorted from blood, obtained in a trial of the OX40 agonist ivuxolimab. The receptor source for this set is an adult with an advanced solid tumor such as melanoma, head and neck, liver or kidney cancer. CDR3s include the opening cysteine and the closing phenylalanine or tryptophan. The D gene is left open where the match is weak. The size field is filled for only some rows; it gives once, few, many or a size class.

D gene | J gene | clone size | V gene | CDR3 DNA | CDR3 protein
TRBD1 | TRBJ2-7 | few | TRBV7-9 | TGTGCCAGCAGCCCGTGGACAGGTCCGGACGAGCAGTACTTC | CASSPWTGPDEQYF
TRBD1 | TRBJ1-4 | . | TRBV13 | TGTGCCAGCAGCTACGGGACAGGGATTAATGAAAAACTGTTTTTT | CASSYGTGINEKLFF
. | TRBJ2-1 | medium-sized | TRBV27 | TGTGCCAGCAGAAGGGGCGGGGTGAACAATGAGCAGTTCTTC | CASRRGGVNNEQFF
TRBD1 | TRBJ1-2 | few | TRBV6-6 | TGTGCCAGCAGTTCCATTGTCAGGGGGTCCTATGGCTACACCTTC | CASSSIVRGSYGYTF
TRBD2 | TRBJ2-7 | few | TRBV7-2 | TGTGCCAGCAGCTCTTCCTGGGGCACTAGCGGGAGCCTCTACGAGCAGTACTTC | CASSSSWGTSGSLYEQYF
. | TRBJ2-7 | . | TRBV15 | TGTGCCACCAGCACAGGGGTGGGTTACGAGCAGTACTTC | CATSTGVGYEQYF
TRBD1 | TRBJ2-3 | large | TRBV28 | TGTGCCAGCAGTTCAAACCACGACAGGGCGGGCACAGATACGCAGTATTTT | CASSSNHDRAGTDTQYF
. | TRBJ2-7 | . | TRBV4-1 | TGCGCCAGCAGCCAGGGATCCTACGAGCAGTACTTC | CASSQGSYEQYF
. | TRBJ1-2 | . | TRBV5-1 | TGCGCCAGCAGCTTGGGGCCGGGAGATGGCTACACCTTC | CASSLGPGDGYTF
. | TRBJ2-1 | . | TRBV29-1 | TGCAGCGTCAGGTTGGGAGGCCATGAGCAGTTCTTC | CSVRLGGHEQFF
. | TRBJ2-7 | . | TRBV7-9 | TGTGCCAGCAGCCTGGAAGGGAGATCCGAGCAGTACTTC | CASSLEGRSEQYF
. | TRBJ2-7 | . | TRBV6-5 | TGTGCCAGCAGGCTAACGGGACAAAACTACGAGCAGTACTTC | CASRLTGQNYEQYF
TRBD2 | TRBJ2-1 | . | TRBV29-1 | TGCAGCGTTGACGGGGGGACCTACAATGAGCAGTTCTTC | CSVDGGTYNEQFF
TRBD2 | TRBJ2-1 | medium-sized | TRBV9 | TGTGCCAGCAGCGTACCTCAGCGGGGTAGCTCCTACAATGAGCAGTTCTTC | CASSVPQRGSSYNEQFF
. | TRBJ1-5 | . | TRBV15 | TGTGCCACCAGCAGAGACAGGGTCGGTAGGCATTTT | CATSRDRVGRHF
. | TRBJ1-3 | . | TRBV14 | TGTGCCAGCAGCCAAGAAAGGCATCGCTCTGGAAACACCATATATTTT | CASSQERHRSGNTIYF
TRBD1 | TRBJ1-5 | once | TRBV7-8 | TGTGCCAGCAGCTTAGCGGCAGGGGGCGATCAGCCCCAGCATTTT | CASSLAAGGDQPQHF
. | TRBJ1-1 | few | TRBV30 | TGTGCCTGGAGTGTACTAGGGGGCACTGAAGCTTTCTTT | CAWSVLGGTEAFF
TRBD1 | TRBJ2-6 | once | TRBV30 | TGTGCCTTTCAGGGGGCGGCTGGGGCCAACGTCCTGACTTTC | CAFQGAAGANVLTF
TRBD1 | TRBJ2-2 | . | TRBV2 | TGTGCCAGCAGTGTACTAGGGACAGGGGGCGGCACCGGGGAGCTGTTTTTT | CASSVLGTGGGTGELFF
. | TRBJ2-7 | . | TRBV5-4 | TGTGCCAGCAGCTGGGGCTACGAGCAGTACTTC | CASSWGYEQYF
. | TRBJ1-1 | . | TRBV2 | TGTGCCAGTGGGTTGGGGAACACTGAAGCTTTCTTT | CASGLGNTEAFF
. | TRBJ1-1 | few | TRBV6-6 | TGTGCCAGCAGTTACTCGTATGAAGCTTTCTTT | CASSYSYEAFF
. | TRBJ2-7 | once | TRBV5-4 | TGTGCCAGCAGGGGGAGCGGATCCTACGAGCAGTACTTC | CASRGSGSYEQYF
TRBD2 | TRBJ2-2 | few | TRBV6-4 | TGTGCCAGCAGTGAGACTAGCGGGAGCACCGGGGAGCTGTTTTTT | CASSETSGSTGELFF
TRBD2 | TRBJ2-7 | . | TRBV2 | TGTGCCAGCAGTGTATCCGGCGGGAGGGCCTACGAGCAGTACTTC | CASSVSGGRAYEQYF
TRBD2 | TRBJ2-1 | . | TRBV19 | TGTGCCAGTAGTATAGGGGGACTAGGTTACAATGAGCAGTTCTTC | CASSIGGLGYNEQFF
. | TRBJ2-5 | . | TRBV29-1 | TGCAGCGTCCCCGCCACGGCATATCAAGAGACCCAGTACTTC | CSVPATAYQETQYF
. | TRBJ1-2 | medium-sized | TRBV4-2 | TGTGCCAGCAGCCAAGAAGCAGGGGATGATGGCTACACCTTC | CASSQEAGDDGYTF
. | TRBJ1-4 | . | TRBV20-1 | TGCAGTGCTAGCAACGAAAAACTGTTTTTT | CSASNEKLFF
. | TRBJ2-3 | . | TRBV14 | TGTGCCAGCAGCCAAGATTGGGAGGCAGATACGCAGTATTTT | CASSQDWEADTQYF
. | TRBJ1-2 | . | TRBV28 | TGTGCCAGCAGTTTATGGAAGCAGGGAGGAGGCTACACCTTC | CASSLWKQGGGYTF
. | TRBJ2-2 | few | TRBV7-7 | TGTGCCAGCAGCTGCCGGGACGCTCACACCGGGGAGCTGTTTTTT | CASSCRDAHTGELFF
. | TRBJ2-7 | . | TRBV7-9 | TGTGCCAGCAGCGGTCCCGGACGGAAAAATGCCTACGAGCAGTACTTC | CASSGPGRKNAYEQYF
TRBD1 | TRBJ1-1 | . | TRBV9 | TGTGCCAGCAGCGATGCAATACAGGGGGCCGGAACTGAAGCTTTCTTT | CASSDAIQGAGTEAFF
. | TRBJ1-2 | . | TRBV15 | TGTGCCACCAGCAGAGCGACCATGACAGGCGCTAACTATGGCTACACCTTC | CATSRATMTGANYGYTF
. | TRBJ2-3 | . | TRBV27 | TGTGCCAGCAGCCCCGGACATGTGATCACAGATACGCAGTATTTT | CASSPGHVITDTQYF
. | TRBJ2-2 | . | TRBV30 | TGTGCCTGGAGTGTGATCGCTAAGGGGGAGCTGTTTTTT | CAWSVIAKGELFF
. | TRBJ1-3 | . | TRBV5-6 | TGTGCCAGCAGCCTCGGCGGGGCCTGGAACACCATATATTTT | CASSLGGAWNTIYF
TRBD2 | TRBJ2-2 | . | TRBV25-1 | TGTGCCACCCCCTCTAGCGGGAGGGTCGGGGAGCTGTTTTTT | CATPSSGRVGELFF
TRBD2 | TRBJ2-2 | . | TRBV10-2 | TGCGCCAGTGAGGGGCTAGCGGGAGCGAACACCGGGGAGCTGTTTTTT | CASEGLAGANTGELFF
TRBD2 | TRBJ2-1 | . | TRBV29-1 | TGCAGCGTTGAACGCGGGGGGTACAATGAGCAGTTCTTC | CSVERGGYNEQFF
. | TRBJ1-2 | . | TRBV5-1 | TGCGCCAGCAGCTTGGATGGGCCGCGAGCTAACTATGGCTACACCTTC | CASSLDGPRANYGYTF
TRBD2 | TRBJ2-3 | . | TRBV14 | TGTGCCAGCAGCCAAGATAGGACTAGCAACACAGATACGCAGTATTTT | CASSQDRTSNTDTQYF
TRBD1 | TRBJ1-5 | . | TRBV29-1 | TGCAGCGTCCGACAGGGAGGGAATCAGCCCCAGCATTTT | CSVRQGGNQPQHF
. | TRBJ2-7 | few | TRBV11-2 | TGTGCCAGCAGCTTCCCGGAGTCTCGGGAGCAGTACTTC | CASSFPESREQYF
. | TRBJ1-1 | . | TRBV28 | TGTGCCAGCAGTCCATCGGGACTGATGAACACTGAAGCTTTCTTT | CASSPSGLMNTEAFF
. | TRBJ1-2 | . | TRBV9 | TGTGCCAGCAGCGTAGCTCGAGACGAGGATTACTATGGCTACACCTTC | CASSVARDEDYYGYTF
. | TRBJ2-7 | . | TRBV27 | TGTGCCAGCAGTTCTGTGGGACTTGGGACTGTGGATTACGAGCAGTACTTC | CASSSVGLGTVDYEQYF
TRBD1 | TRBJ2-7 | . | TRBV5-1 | TGCGCCAGCAGCATCAGGACAGGGTTGTGGGAGCAGTACTTC | CASSIRTGLWEQYF
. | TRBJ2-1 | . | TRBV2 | TGTGCCAGCAGTGAAGGGGGGACCCTATTCGATGAGCAGTTCTTC | CASSEGGTLFDEQFF
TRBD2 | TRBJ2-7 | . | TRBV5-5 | TGTGCCAGCATACCGGGACTAGCGGGCCACGAGCAGTACTTC | CASIPGLAGHEQYF
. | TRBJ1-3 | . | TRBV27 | TGTGCCAGCAGTTTAAGGCGCTCTGGAAACACCATATATTTT | CASSLRRSGNTIYF
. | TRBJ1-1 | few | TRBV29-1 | TGCAGCGCTCAGATTGAGGCGAGGACTGAAGCTTTCTTT | CSAQIEARTEAFF